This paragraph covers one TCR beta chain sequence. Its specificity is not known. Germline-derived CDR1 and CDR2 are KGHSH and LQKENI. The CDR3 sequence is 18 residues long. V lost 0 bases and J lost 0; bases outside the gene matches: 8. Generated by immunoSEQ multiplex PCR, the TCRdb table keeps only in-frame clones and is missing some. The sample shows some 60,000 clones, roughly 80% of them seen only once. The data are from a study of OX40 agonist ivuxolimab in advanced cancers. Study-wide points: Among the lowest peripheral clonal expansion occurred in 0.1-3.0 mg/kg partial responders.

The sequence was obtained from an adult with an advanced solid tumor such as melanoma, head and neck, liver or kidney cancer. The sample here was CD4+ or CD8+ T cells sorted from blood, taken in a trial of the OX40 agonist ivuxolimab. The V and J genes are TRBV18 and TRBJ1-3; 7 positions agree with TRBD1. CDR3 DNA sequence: TGTGCCAGCTCACCACCGGACAGGATTACTTTCTCTGGAAACACCATATATTTT. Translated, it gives CASSPPDRITFSGNTIYF.